Shown below are 5 T cell receptor beta chains from a single sample sequenced in a study of cytomegalovirus exposure and HLA in healthy donors. Amplification used 60 Vbeta primers and 13 Jbeta primers. Only in-frame clones appear in the TCRdb table, and some are missing; sequencing was by immunoSEQ multiplex PCR. The sample gives approximately 200,000 clones, about 80% of which show up once; 1.9% is in the top ten. Sequenced sample: PBMCs. The receptors shown here come from a man aged 30 to 39 in good health and CMV-seronegative.

The CDR3 DNA reads as TGTGCCAGCAGCCCCAGACCCAGGGGGAACGAGCAGTACTTC. Translation: CASSPRPRGNEQYF. This chain joins TRBV7-9 and TRBJ2-7, with TRBD1 matching over 7 bases. V lost 5 bases, J lost 5 bases, and 9 bases stayed unmatched. The germline gives CDR1 SEHNR, CDR2 FQNEAQ (reference sequence). The CDR3 runs 14 residues.

This sequence joins TRBV28 and TRBJ2-7; 8 nucleotides align to TRBD1. V lost 7 bases and J lost 2; bases outside the gene matches: 4. CDR1 and CDR2 (germline): MDHEN, SYDVKM. The CDR3 consists of 13 residues. CDR3 region: CASTEDRAYEQYF. The CDR3 DNA is TGTGCCAGCACTGAGGACAGGGCCTACGAGCAGTACTTC.

This clone appeared a single time. The chain is built from TRBV5-1 and TRBJ2-7; TRBD2 agrees at 12 bases. Germline V gene lookup returns CDR1 SGHRS and CDR2 YFSETQ. CDR3 length: 16 residues. V was clipped by 4 bases and J by 2 bases; unmatched bases: 7. The CDR3 DNA is TGCGCCAGCAGCAAGGGTCTAGCGGGAGGGGCCTACGAGCAGTACTTC. As protein: CASSKGLAGGAYEQYF.

The chain has TRBV10-3 and TRBJ2-2; D possibly corresponds to TRBD2 (6 bases). CDR1 is ENHRY and CDR2 is SYGVKD in the germline V gene. With 6 bases removed from V and 6 bases from J, the gap between germline ends came to 11 bases. The CDR3 consists of 13 residues. The CDR3, as DNA: TGTGCCATCAGCGTTCAGCGGGCCGGGGAGCTGTTTTTT. This translates into CAISVQRAGELFF.

The chain is built from TRBV5-1 and TRBJ1-2; possibly TRBD1 for D (5 bases). Germline CDR1 SGHRS, CDR2 YFSETQ. With 2 bases removed from V and 12 bases from J, the gap between germline ends came to 23 bases. This CDR3 region has 15 residues. The CDR3 is CASSFSLLSGEGHTF. In DNA form, the CDR3 reads TGCGCCAGCAGCTTTAGTTTACTGTCCGGGGAGGGACACACCTTC.